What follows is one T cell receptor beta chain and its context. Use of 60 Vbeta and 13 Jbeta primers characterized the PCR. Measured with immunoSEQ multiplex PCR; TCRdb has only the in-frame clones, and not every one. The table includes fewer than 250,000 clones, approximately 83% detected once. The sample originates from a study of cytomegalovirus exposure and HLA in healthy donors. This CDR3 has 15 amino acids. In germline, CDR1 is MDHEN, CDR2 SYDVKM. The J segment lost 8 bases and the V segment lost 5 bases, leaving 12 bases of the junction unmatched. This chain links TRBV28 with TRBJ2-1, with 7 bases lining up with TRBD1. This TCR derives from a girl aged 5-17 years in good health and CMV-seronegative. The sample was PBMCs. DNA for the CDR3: TGTGCCAGCAGTGAAGCCCAGACAGGGTGGCATGAGCAGTTCTTC. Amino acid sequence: CASSEAQTGWHEQFF.